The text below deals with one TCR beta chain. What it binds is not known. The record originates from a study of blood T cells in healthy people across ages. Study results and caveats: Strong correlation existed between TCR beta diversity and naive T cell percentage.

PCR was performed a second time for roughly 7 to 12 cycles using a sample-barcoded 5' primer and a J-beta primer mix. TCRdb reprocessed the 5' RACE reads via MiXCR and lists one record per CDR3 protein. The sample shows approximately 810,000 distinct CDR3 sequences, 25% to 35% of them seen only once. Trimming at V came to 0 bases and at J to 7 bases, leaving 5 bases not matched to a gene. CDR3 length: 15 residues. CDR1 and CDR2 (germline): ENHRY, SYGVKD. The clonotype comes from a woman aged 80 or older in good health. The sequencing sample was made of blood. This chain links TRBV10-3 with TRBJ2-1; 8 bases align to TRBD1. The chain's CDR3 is CAISESSRGHNEQFF. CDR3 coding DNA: TGTGCCATCAGTGAGTCGAGCAGGGGGCATAATGAGCAGTTCTTC.